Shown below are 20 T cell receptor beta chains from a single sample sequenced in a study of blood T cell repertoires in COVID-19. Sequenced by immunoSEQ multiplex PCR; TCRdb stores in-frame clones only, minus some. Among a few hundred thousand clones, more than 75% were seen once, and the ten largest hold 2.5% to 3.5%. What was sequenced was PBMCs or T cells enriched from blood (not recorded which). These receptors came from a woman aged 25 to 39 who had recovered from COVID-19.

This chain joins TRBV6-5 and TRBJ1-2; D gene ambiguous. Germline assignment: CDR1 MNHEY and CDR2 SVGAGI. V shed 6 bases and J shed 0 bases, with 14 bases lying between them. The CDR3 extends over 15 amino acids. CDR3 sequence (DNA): TGTGCCAGCAGCCGAGGGATCTTAGCTAACTATGGCTACACCTTC. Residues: CASSRGILANYGYTF.

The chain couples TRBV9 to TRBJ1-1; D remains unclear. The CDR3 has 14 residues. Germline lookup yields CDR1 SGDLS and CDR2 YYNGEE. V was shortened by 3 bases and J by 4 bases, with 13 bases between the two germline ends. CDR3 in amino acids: CASSEISGGTEAFF. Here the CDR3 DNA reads TGTGCCAGCAGCGAGATTTCGGGAGGCACTGAAGCTTTCTTT.

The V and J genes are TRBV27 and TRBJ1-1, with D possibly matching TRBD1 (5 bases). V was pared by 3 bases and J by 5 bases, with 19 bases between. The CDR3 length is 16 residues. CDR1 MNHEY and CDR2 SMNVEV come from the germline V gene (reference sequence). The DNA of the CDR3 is TGTGCCAGCAGTTTCGTGCCCGGGACTACGGGAACTGAAGCTTTCTTT. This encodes CASSFVPGTTGTEAFF.

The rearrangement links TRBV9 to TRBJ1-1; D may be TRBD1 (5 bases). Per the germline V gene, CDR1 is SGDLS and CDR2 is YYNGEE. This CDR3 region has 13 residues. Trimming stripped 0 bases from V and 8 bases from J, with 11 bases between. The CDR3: CASSVVGASEAFF. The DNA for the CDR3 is TGTGCCAGCAGCGTAGTAGGGGCTTCCGAAGCTTTCTTT.

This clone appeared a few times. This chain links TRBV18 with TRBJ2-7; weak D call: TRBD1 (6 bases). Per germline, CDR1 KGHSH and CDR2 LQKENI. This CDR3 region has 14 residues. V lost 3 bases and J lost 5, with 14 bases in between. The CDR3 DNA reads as TGTGCCAGCTCACCTCAACAGGGATACCACGAGCAGTACTTC. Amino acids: CASSPQQGYHEQYF.

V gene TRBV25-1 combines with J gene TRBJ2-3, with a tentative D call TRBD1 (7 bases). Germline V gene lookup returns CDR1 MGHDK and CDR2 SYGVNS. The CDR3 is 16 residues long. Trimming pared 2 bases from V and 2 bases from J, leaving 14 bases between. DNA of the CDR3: TGTGCCAGCAGTGAAGGTAGGGGGCGGGACACAGATACGCAGTATTTT. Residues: CASSEGRGRDTDTQYF.

This CDR3 reads CASSPRRGASQETQYF. DNA for the CDR3: TGTGCCAGCAGCCCTAGGCGGGGGGCCAGTCAAGAGACCCAGTACTTC. V usage is TRBV5-6 and J usage is TRBJ2-5; 8 nucleotides match TRBD2. The junction had 10 bases not matched to a gene; V was cut back by 4 bases and J by 2 bases. CDR3 length equals 16 residues. The germline CDR1 and CDR2 sequences are SGHDT and YYEEEE. Combining the CDR3 with reference TRBV5-6 and TRBJ2-5 gives the whole variable domain DAGVTQSPTHLIKTRGQQVTLRCSPKSGHDTVSWYQQALGQGPQFIFQYYEEEERQRGNFPDRFSGHQFPNYSSELNVNALLLGDSALYLCASSPRRGASQETQYFGPGTRLLVL.

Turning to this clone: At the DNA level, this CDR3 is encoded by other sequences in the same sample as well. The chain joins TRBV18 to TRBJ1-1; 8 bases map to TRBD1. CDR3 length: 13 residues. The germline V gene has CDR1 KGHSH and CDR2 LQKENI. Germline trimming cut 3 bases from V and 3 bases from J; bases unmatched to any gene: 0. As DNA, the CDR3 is TGTGCCAGCTCACCGGGACAGGACACTGAAGCTTTCTTT. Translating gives CASSPGQDTEAFF. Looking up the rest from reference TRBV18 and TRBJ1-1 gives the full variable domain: NAGVMQNPRHLVRRRGQEARLRCSPMKGHSHVYWYRQLPEEGLKFMVYLQKENIIDESGMPKERFSAEFPKEGPSILRIQQVVRGDSAAYFCASSPGQDTEAFFGQGTRLTVV.

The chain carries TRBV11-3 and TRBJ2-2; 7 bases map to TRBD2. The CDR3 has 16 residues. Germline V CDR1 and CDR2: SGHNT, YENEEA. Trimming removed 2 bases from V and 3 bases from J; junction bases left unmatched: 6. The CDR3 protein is CASSLLSGGDTGELFF. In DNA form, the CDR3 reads TGTGCCAGCAGCTTACTCTCGGGAGGAGACACCGGGGAGCTGTTTTTT.

The CDR3 nucleotides read TGTGCCAGCAGTTCGGGACTAGCGGCGCAAGAGACCCAGTACTTC. Residues: CASSSGLAAQETQYF. The chain carries TRBV2 and TRBJ2-5; 11 bases are shared with TRBD2. The CDR3 runs 15 residues. Trimming took 5 bases from V and 2 from J; bases not matched to a gene: 4. Germline V lookup: CDR1 SNHLY, CDR2 FYNNEI. The complete variable domain, with remaining parts taken from reference TRBV2 and TRBJ2-5, reads EPEVTQTPSHQVTQMGQEVILRCVPISNHLYFYWYRQILGQKVEFLVSFYNNEISEKSEIFDDQFSVERPDGSNFTLKIRSTKLEDSAMYFCASSSGLAAQETQYFGPGTRLLVL.

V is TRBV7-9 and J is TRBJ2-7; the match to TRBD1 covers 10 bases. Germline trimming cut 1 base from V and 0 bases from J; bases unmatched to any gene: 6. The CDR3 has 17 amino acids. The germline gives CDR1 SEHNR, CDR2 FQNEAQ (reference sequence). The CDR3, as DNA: TGTGCCAGCAGCTTAGAGCATGGGACAGGGGACTCCTACGAGCAGTACTTC. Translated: CASSLEHGTGDSYEQYF.

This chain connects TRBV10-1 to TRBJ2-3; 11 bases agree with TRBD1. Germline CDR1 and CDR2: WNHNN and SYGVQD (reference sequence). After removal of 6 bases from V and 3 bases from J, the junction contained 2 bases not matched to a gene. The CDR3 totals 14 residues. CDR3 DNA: TGCGCCAGCAGCGGGACAGGGGGGACAGATACGCAGTATTTT. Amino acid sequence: CASSGTGGTDTQYF.

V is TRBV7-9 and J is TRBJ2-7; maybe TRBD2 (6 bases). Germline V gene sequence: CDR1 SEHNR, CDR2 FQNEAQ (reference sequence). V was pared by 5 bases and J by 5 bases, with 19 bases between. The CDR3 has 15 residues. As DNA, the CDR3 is TGTGCCAGCAGCGTTAGGAGGGGAAGCGGCGACGAGCAGTACTTC. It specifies CASSVRRGSGDEQYF.

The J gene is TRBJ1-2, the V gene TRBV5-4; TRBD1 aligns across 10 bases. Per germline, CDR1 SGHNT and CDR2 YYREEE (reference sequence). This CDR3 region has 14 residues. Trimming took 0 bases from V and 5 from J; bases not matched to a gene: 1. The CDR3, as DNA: TGTGCCAGCAGCTTGGAGGACAGGGGGTATGGCTACACCTTC. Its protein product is CASSLEDRGYGYTF.

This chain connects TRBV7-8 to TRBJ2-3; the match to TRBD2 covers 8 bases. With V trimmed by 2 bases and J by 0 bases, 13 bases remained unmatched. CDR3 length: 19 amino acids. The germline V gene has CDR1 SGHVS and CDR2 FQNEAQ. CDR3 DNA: TGTGCCAGCAGCTTAAAATCCCGGGAGGGGGTTTATAGCACAGATACGCAGTATTTT. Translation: CASSLKSREGVYSTDTQYF.

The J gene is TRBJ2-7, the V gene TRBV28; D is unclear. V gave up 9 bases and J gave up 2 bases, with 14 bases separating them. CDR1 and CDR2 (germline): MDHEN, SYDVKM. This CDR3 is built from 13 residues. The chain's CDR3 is CASTFGGTYEQYF. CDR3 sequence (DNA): TGTGCCAGTACCTTCGGCGGAACCTACGAGCAGTACTTC.

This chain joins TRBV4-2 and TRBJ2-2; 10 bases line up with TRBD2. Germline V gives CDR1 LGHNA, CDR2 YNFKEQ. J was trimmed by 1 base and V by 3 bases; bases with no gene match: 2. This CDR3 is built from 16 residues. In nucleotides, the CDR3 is TGTGCCAGCAGCCAGGTAGCGGGGGGGAACACCGGGGAGCTGTTTTTT. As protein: CASSQVAGGNTGELFF.

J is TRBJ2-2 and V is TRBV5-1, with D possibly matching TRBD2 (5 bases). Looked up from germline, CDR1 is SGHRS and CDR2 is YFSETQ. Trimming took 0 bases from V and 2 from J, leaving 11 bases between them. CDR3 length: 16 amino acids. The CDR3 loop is CASSLEGSANTGELFF. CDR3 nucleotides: TGCGCCAGCAGCTTGGAGGGTAGCGCTAACACCGGGGAGCTGTTTTTT.

This chain's CDR3 is CASSTDTSNTEAFF. CDR3 coding DNA: TGTGCCAGCAGTACGGACACCTCGAACACTGAAGCTTTCTTT. The chain joins TRBV27 to TRBJ1-1, with TRBD1 as a possible D gene (5 bases). Trimming took 5 bases from V and 1 from J, leaving 11 bases between them. Germline CDR1 and CDR2: MNHEY and SMNVEV (reference sequence). The CDR3 runs 14 residues.

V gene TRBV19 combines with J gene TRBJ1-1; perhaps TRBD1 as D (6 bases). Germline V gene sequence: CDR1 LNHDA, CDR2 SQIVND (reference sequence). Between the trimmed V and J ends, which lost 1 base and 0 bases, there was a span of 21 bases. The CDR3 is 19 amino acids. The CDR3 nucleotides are TGTGCCAGTAGTATAGTTGTGACGTCGGGCAGGGGTATGAACACTGAAGCTTTCTTT. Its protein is CASSIVVTSGRGMNTEAFF.